The 16 T cell receptor beta chains reported below all come from one sample, sequenced in a study of cytotoxic CD8 clonotypes in ibrutinib-treated CLL. Sequencing used immunoSEQ multiplex PCR; TCRdb keeps in-frame clones, though not all of them. The sample contains about 200,000 clones, around 70% of which appear only once. The starting material was PBMCs, obtained after 24 months of ibrutinib treatment. The receptor source for this set is a human donor with chronic lymphocytic leukemia.

The V gene is TRBV4-3, the J gene TRBJ2-3; unclear D gene. Trimming stripped 0 bases from V and 2 bases from J, with 18 bases between. CDR3 size: 18 residues. Germline CDR1 LGHNA, CDR2 YSLEER. The CDR3 sequence: CASSQEVSDLYSTDTQYF. The CDR3 coding sequence is TGCGCCAGCAGCCAAGAAGTCTCGGATTTATATTCCACAGATACGCAGTATTTT.

The chain recombines TRBV13 with TRBJ2-1; possible D gene TRBD1, 5 bases. The CDR3 sequence is 13 residues long. Trimming removed 5 bases at V and 10 bases at J, with 15 bases between. The germline CDR1 and CDR2 sequences are PRHDT and FYEKMQ (reference sequence). In DNA form, the CDR3 reads TGTGCCAGCAGCCGACCTACAGGAGAAGAGCAGTTCTTC. Translation: CASSRPTGEEQFF.

The rearrangement joins TRBV11-2 to TRBJ2-2; 11 nucleotides agree with TRBD2. The CDR3 is 15 amino acids. The V gene's germline CDR1 is SGHAT and CDR2 FQNNGV. With 5 bases clipped from V and 8 bases from J, the junction kept 7 bases outside the gene matches. CDR3 DNA sequence: TGTGCCAGCAGCCGTCGGACTAGCGGGTTGGGGGAGCTGTTTTTT. Translation gives CASSRRTSGLGELFF.

This chain uses TRBV4-3 with TRBJ2-1; D not resolved. Germline lookup yields CDR1 LGHNA and CDR2 YSLEER. The CDR3 extends over 15 amino acids. V shed 0 bases and J shed 1 base, with 7 bases lying between them. Here the CDR3 reads CASSQEKRSYNEQFF. The CDR3 DNA sequence: TGCGCCAGCAGCCAAGAAAAGAGGTCCTACAATGAGCAGTTCTTC.

J is TRBJ2-1 and V is TRBV4-2, with 13 positions matching TRBD2. Germline CDR1 is LGHNA and CDR2 is YNFKEQ. V trimming: 3 bases; J trimming: 2 bases; junction bases outside the gene matches: 1. This CDR3 contains 16 residues. The CDR3 coding sequence is TGTGCCAGCAGCCAGGGACTAGCGGGGACCTACAATGAGCAGTTCTTC. It codes for CASSQGLAGTYNEQFF.

The chain carries TRBV30 and TRBJ1-4; D remains ambiguous. The germline CDR1 and CDR2 sequences are GTSNPN and SVGIG (reference sequence). There are 11 residues in the CDR3. V lost 2 bases to trimming and J lost 7 bases, with 5 bases between them. CDR3 nucleotides: TGTGCCTGGAGTCTGGGTGAAAAACTGTTTTTT. This encodes CAWSLGEKLFF.

This chain links TRBV25-1 with TRBJ2-7; 8 nucleotides match TRBD2. The CDR3 sequence is 15 residues long. The V segment lost 3 bases and the J segment 10 bases; nucleotides outside the gene matches: 14. CDR1 MGHDK and CDR2 SYGVNS come from the germline V gene. Here the CDR3 reads CASSDRMGLAGPQYF. CDR3 coding DNA: TGTGCCAGCAGTGATCGGATGGGATTAGCGGGACCACAGTACTTC.

The V call is TRBV6-5, the J call TRBJ1-4; the match to TRBD1 covers 8 bases. The junction had 6 bases not matched to a gene; V was cut back by 8 bases and J by 4 bases. The germline gives CDR1 MNHEY, CDR2 SVGAGI. The CDR3 is 14 residues long. The CDR3 loop reads CASRDRGHNEKLFF. CDR3 in DNA: TGTGCCAGCCGTGACAGGGGTCATAATGAAAAACTGTTTTTT.

The chain recombines TRBV5-4 with TRBJ2-7; D gene unclear. Germline CDR1 and CDR2: SGHNT and YYREEE (reference sequence). CDR3 length: 14 residues. V lost 0 bases and J 2 bases, leaving 9 bases between the germline ends. Written as DNA, the CDR3 is TGTGCCAGCAGCTTGGAACAGTATGCCTACGAGCAGTACTTC. Protein: CASSLEQYAYEQYF.

This chain joins TRBV15 and TRBJ2-7, with a possible D match to TRBD1 (6 bases). This CDR3 has 14 residues. Trimming stripped 0 bases from V and 2 bases from J, with 8 bases between. CDR1 LNHNV and CDR2 YYDKDF come from the germline V gene (reference sequence). This CDR3 reads CATSRDRGTYEQYF. The CDR3 DNA is TGTGCCACCAGCAGAGACAGGGGTACCTACGAGCAGTACTTC.

The rearrangement uses TRBV30 and TRBJ2-6; D gene unclear. The germline gives CDR1 GTSNPN, CDR2 SVGIG (reference sequence). V lost 5 bases, J lost 4 bases, and 9 bases lay in between. The CDR3 length is 13 residues. CDR3 sequence (DNA): TGTGCCTGGGACGTGGGAGGGGCCAACGTCCTGACTTTC. Translation: CAWDVGGANVLTF.

The chain employs TRBV28 and TRBJ1-3; TRBD1 matches at 7 bases. V lost 7 bases and J lost 0; bases outside the gene matches: 6. The CDR3 extends over 15 amino acids. CDR1 and CDR2 from the germline V gene are MDHEN and SYDVKM. The CDR3 sequence: CASKPTGVSGNTIYF. CDR3 bases: TGTGCCAGCAAACCAACAGGGGTCTCTGGAAACACCATATATTTT.

V and J are TRBV6-5 and TRBJ2-1; 8 bases match TRBD2. The CDR3 extends over 12 amino acids. CDR1 is MNHEY, CDR2 SVGAGI, per germline. V lost 5 bases and J lost 9; bases outside the gene matches: 3. CDR3 region: CASSHLAGEQFF. The CDR3 region has the DNA TGTGCCAGCAGTCATCTAGCGGGTGAGCAGTTCTTC.

V gene TRBV9 combines with J gene TRBJ2-3; 9 nucleotides agree with TRBD2. Germline trimming cut 9 bases from V and 4 bases from J; bases unmatched to any gene: 9. This CDR3 contains 14 residues. CDR1 is SGDLS, CDR2 YYNGEE, per germline. In DNA, the CDR3 is TGTGCCACAAATAGCGGGAGCGGCGCAGATACGCAGTATTTT. Amino acid sequence: CATNSGSGADTQYF.

V and J are TRBV14 and TRBJ1-2; D not certain. V was clipped by 3 bases and J by 3 bases, with 5 bases between them. The length of the CDR3 is 12 residues. In germline, CDR1 is SGHDN, CDR2 FVKESK. CDR3 in amino acids: CASSHKDYGYTF. CDR3 DNA: TGTGCCAGCAGCCACAAGGACTATGGCTACACCTTC.

This rearrangement joins TRBV10-3 to TRBJ1-2; 7 bases align to TRBD1. Germline V lookup: CDR1 ENHRY, CDR2 SYGVKD. Unmatched junction bases numbered 8, after V lost 2 bases and J lost 8 bases. The CDR3 covers 14 residues. The CDR3 DNA reads TGTGCCATCAGTGAGAAGGGGACAGCGTCAGGCTACACCTTC. Translation: CAISEKGTASGYTF.